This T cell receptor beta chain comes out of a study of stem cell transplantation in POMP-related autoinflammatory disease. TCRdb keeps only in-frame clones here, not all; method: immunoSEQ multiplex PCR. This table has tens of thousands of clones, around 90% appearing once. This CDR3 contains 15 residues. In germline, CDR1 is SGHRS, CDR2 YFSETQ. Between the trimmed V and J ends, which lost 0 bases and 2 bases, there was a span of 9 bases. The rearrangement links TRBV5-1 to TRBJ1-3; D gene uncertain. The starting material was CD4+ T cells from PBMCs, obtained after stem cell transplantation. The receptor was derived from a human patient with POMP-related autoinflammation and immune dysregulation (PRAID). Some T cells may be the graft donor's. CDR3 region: CASSLAEGPGNTIYF. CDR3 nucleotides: TGCGCCAGCAGCTTGGCCGAGGGTCCTGGAAACACCATATATTTT.